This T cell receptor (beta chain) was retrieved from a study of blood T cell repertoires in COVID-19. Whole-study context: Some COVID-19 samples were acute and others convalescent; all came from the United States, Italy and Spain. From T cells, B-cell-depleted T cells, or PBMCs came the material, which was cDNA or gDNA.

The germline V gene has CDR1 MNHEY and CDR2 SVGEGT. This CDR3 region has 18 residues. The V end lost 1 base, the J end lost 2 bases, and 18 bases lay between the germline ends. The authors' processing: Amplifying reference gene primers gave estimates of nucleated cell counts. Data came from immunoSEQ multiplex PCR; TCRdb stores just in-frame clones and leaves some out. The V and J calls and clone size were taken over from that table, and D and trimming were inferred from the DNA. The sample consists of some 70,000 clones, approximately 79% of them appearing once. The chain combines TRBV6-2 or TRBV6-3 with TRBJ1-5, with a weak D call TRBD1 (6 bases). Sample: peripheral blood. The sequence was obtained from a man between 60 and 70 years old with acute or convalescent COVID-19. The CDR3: CASSYWNRVKVGNQPQHF. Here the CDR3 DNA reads TGTGCCAGCAGTTACTGGAACAGGGTCAAGGTAGGCAATCAGCCCCAGCATTTT.